Described below is a single T cell receptor beta chain sequence and its context. The source of the sample is a study of control samples from healthy donors and cancer patients. Generated by immunoSEQ multiplex PCR, the TCRdb table keeps only in-frame clones and is missing some. This table has approximately 90,000 clones, around nine tenths appearing once. This TCR derives from a man in his thirties or forties in good health. Input material: blood.

CDR3 DNA: TGTGCCAGTAGTATAGACCGGACTAGCGGGGACTACAATGAGCAGTTCTTC. Translated, it gives CASSIDRTSGDYNEQFF. V gene TRBV19 combines with J gene TRBJ2-1; 12 bases match TRBD2. The ends lost 0 bases at V and 3 bases at J; junction bases unmatched: 3. This CDR3 has 17 residues. The germline V gene encodes CDR1 LNHDA and CDR2 SQIVND (reference sequence).